This is a list of T cell receptor beta chains from one sample in a study of cytomegalovirus exposure and HLA in healthy donors. The repertoire was sequenced with immunoSEQ multiplex PCR; TCRdb's copy has only in-frame clones and lacks some. The table has tens of thousands of clones, more than 80% seen once. The sequencing input was PBMCs. The receptor set was obtained from a woman under 30 in good health and CMV-seronegative. CDR3s include the opening cysteine and the closing phenylalanine or tryptophan. The D gene is left open where the match is weak. A clone size is listed for some rows: how often the clone was seen (once, few, many), or a class if it is expanded.

len: 14
abundance: few
d_gene: TRBD1
v_gene: TRBV18
j_gene: TRBJ2-7
CDR3aa: CASSNTGQGYEQYF
CDR3nt: TGTGCCAGCTCGAATACGGGACAGGGGTACGAGCAGTACTTC

len: 14
abundance: NA
d_gene: TRBD1
v_gene: TRBV19
j_gene: TRBJ2-7
CDR3aa: CASRSRDRSYEQYF
CDR3nt: TGTGCCAGTAGGTCCAGGGACAGGTCCTACGAGCAGTACTTC

len: 13
abundance: once
d_gene: TRBD1
v_gene: TRBV2
j_gene: TRBJ1-4
CDR3aa: CASNRQGNEKLFF
CDR3nt: TGTGCCAGCAACCGACAGGGAAATGAAAAACTGTTTTTT

len: 17
abundance: NA
d_gene: TRBD1
v_gene: TRBV2
j_gene: TRBJ1-5
CDR3aa: CASSGTGGSLSNQPQHF
CDR3nt: TGTGCCAGCAGTGGGACAGGGGGATCTCTTAGCAATCAGCCCCAGCATTTT

len: 13
abundance: NA
d_gene: TRBD2
v_gene: TRBV6-4
j_gene: TRBJ2-1
CDR3aa: CASSLAGGNEQFF
CDR3nt: TGTGCCAGCAGTTTAGCGGGAGGGAATGAGCAGTTCTTC

len: 13
abundance: NA
d_gene: NA
v_gene: TRBV6-5
j_gene: TRBJ1-1
CDR3aa: CASSYLLNTEAFF
CDR3nt: TGTGCCAGCAGTTATCTCTTGAACACTGAAGCTTTCTTT

len: 16
abundance: few
d_gene: TRBD2
v_gene: TRBV19
j_gene: TRBJ2-7
CDR3aa: CASSPRSGGAIYEQYF
CDR3nt: TGTGCCAGTAGTCCCCGGAGCGGGGGGGCAATCTACGAGCAGTACTTC

len: 14
abundance: NA
d_gene: NA
v_gene: TRBV6-5
j_gene: TRBJ1-3
CDR3aa: CASSYERDGYTIYF
CDR3nt: TGTGCCAGCAGTTACGAGAGGGATGGGTACACCATATATTTT

len: 14
abundance: NA
d_gene: NA
v_gene: TRBV19
j_gene: TRBJ1-2
CDR3aa: CASAGTRANYGYTF
CDR3nt: TGTGCCAGCGCCGGGACAAGAGCTAACTATGGCTACACCTTC

len: 19
abundance: NA
d_gene: TRBD1
v_gene: TRBV2
j_gene: TRBJ1-3
CDR3aa: CASSYTGTGPQGTGNTIYF
CDR3nt: TGTGCCAGCAGTTATACCGGGACAGGCCCTCAAGGCACTGGAAACACCATATATTTT

len: 16
abundance: NA
d_gene: NA
v_gene: TRBV7-9
j_gene: TRBJ2-7
CDR3aa: CASSLAGGWGAYEQYF
CDR3nt: TGTGCCAGCAGCTTAGCGGGGGGTTGGGGAGCCTACGAGCAGTACTTC

len: 16
abundance: NA
d_gene: TRBD2
v_gene: TRBV10-3
j_gene: TRBJ2-3
CDR3aa: CAISESSGASADTQYF
CDR3nt: TGTGCCATCAGTGAGTCGAGCGGGGCTAGCGCAGATACGCAGTATTTT

len: 14
abundance: NA
d_gene: TRBD1
v_gene: TRBV9
j_gene: TRBJ2-5
CDR3aa: CASSVDRGQETQYF
CDR3nt: TGTGCCAGCAGCGTCGACAGGGGGCAAGAGACCCAGTACTTC

len: 14
abundance: NA
d_gene: NA
v_gene: TRBV27
j_gene: TRBJ2-7
CDR3aa: CASSPSRGGYEQYF
CDR3nt: TGTGCCAGCAGCCCTTCAAGGGGTGGCTACGAGCAGTACTTC

len: 15
abundance: NA
d_gene: NA
v_gene: TRBV4-2
j_gene: TRBJ2-6
CDR3aa: CASSQDSTGANVLTF
CDR3nt: TGTGCCAGCAGCCAAGATAGTACCGGGGCCAACGTCCTGACTTTC

len: 18
abundance: once
d_gene: NA
v_gene: TRBV28
j_gene: TRBJ2-2
CDR3aa: CASRHPLAWGQGTGELFF
CDR3nt: TGTGCCAGCAGGCACCCCCTAGCATGGGGTCAGGGGACCGGGGAGCTGTTTTTT

len: 13
abundance: NA
d_gene: TRBD1
v_gene: TRBV28
j_gene: TRBJ1-2
CDR3aa: CAIYRGPNYGYTF
CDR3nt: TGTGCCATATACAGGGGGCCTAACTATGGCTACACCTTC

len: 15
abundance: NA
d_gene: TRBD1
v_gene: TRBV6-5
j_gene: TRBJ1-3
CDR3aa: CASSYQGAPGNTIYF
CDR3nt: TGTGCCAGCAGTTACCAGGGGGCTCCTGGAAACACCATATATTTT

len: 17
abundance: NA
d_gene: NA
v_gene: TRBV5-3
j_gene: TRBJ2-3
CDR3aa: CARSLAARLNSTDTQYF
CDR3nt: TGTGCCAGAAGCTTGGCGGCCAGACTAAATAGCACAGATACGCAGTATTTT

len: 17
abundance: NA
d_gene: TRBD2
v_gene: TRBV7-2
j_gene: TRBJ2-1
CDR3aa: CASSYRGGFISSNEQFF
CDR3nt: TGTGCCAGCAGCTACCGGGGGGGTTTTATCTCCAGCAATGAGCAGTTCTTC

len: 10
abundance: NA
d_gene: NA
v_gene: TRBV28
j_gene: TRBJ1-1
CDR3aa: CASLGEGTFF
CDR3nt: TGTGCCAGCCTGGGGGAGGGAACTTTCTTT

len: 14
abundance: once
d_gene: TRBD2
v_gene: TRBV6-1
j_gene: TRBJ2-7
CDR3aa: CASSGTSGTYEQYF
CDR3nt: TGTGCCAGCAGCGGGACTAGCGGGACCTACGAGCAGTACTTC

len: 16
abundance: NA
d_gene: TRBD1
v_gene: TRBV6-4
j_gene: TRBJ1-1
CDR3aa: CASSDLPGQGRPEAFF
CDR3nt: TGTGCCAGCAGTGACCTCCCGGGACAGGGTCGCCCTGAAGCTTTCTTT

len: 14
abundance: NA
d_gene: NA
v_gene: TRBV4-2
j_gene: TRBJ2-7
CDR3aa: CASSPNRGSYEQYF
CDR3nt: TGTGCCAGCAGCCCCAATCGGGGATCCTACGAGCAGTACTTC

len: 10
abundance: NA
d_gene: NA
v_gene: TRBV20-1
j_gene: TRBJ2-3
CDR3aa: CSADRDTQYF
CDR3nt: TGCAGTGCTGACAGGGATACGCAGTATTTT

len: 17
abundance: NA
d_gene: TRBD2
v_gene: TRBV5-6
j_gene: TRBJ2-6
CDR3aa: CASSPEGGGYGANVLTF
CDR3nt: TGTGCCAGCAGTCCTGAGGGCGGGGGGTACGGGGCCAACGTCCTGACTTTC

len: 14
abundance: NA
d_gene: NA
v_gene: TRBV28
j_gene: TRBJ2-7
CDR3aa: CASNVRGRHYEQYF
CDR3nt: TGTGCCAGCAACGTGCGGGGAAGACACTACGAGCAGTACTTC

len: 14
abundance: medium-sized
d_gene: NA
v_gene: TRBV4-1
j_gene: TRBJ1-2
CDR3aa: CASSQVFSEYGYTF
CDR3nt: TGCGCCAGCAGCCAAGTGTTTAGCGAGTATGGCTACACCTTC

len: 19
abundance: NA
d_gene: NA
v_gene: TRBV19
j_gene: TRBJ2-1
CDR3aa: CASSPTAPLATPDYNEQFF
CDR3nt: TGTGCCAGTAGTCCCACAGCCCCCCTAGCGACCCCGGACTACAATGAGCAGTTCTTC

len: 14
abundance: NA
d_gene: TRBD2
v_gene: TRBV6-5
j_gene: TRBJ2-1
CDR3aa: CASSRTRPYNEQFF
CDR3nt: TGTGCCAGCAGTCGGACTAGGCCCTACAATGAGCAGTTCTTC

len: 13
abundance: few
d_gene: NA
v_gene: TRBV14
j_gene: TRBJ2-7
CDR3aa: CASIGDNPYEQYF
CDR3nt: TGTGCCAGCATCGGCGACAATCCCTACGAGCAGTACTTC

len: 16
abundance: medium-sized
d_gene: NA
v_gene: TRBV10-1
j_gene: TRBJ2-3
CDR3aa: CASSGEGGASADTQYF
CDR3nt: TGCGCCAGCAGTGGAGAGGGGGGGGCGTCCGCAGATACGCAGTATTTT

len: 18
abundance: NA
d_gene: TRBD1
v_gene: TRBV2
j_gene: TRBJ2-5
CDR3aa: CASSDGTGGADLIETQYF
CDR3nt: TGTGCCAGCAGTGATGGGACAGGGGGCGCAGACTTGATAGAGACCCAGTACTTC

len: 18
abundance: NA
d_gene: TRBD2
v_gene: TRBV19
j_gene: TRBJ2-3
CDR3aa: CASRPGAGGLGSTDTQYF
CDR3nt: TGTGCCAGTAGACCTGGAGCGGGGGGGCTGGGTAGCACAGATACGCAGTATTTT

len: 15
abundance: NA
d_gene: TRBD2
v_gene: TRBV19
j_gene: TRBJ2-1
CDR3aa: CASTHIAGGDNEQFF
CDR3nt: TGTGCCAGTACCCATATAGCGGGGGGTGACAATGAGCAGTTCTTC

len: 17
abundance: NA
d_gene: TRBD2
v_gene: TRBV27
j_gene: TRBJ2-3
CDR3aa: CASSRLAGRSSTDTQYF
CDR3nt: TGTGCCAGCTCGAGACTAGCGGGGAGGTCCAGCACAGATACGCAGTATTTT

len: 15
abundance: NA
d_gene: NA
v_gene: TRBV5-3
j_gene: TRBJ2-3
CDR3aa: CARSSARTSTDTQYF
CDR3nt: TGTGCCAGAAGCTCGGCCAGGACTAGCACAGATACGCAGTATTTT

len: 15
abundance: NA
d_gene: TRBD1
v_gene: TRBV19
j_gene: TRBJ1-3
CDR3aa: CASRAQGRPGNTIYF
CDR3nt: TGTGCCAGTAGGGCACAGGGGCGGCCTGGAAACACCATATATTTT

len: 15
abundance: NA
d_gene: TRBD2
v_gene: TRBV27
j_gene: TRBJ2-1
CDR3aa: CASSPKGLVRDEQFF
CDR3nt: TGTGCCAGCAGCCCGAAGGGACTAGTTCGGGATGAGCAGTTCTTC

len: 15
abundance: NA
d_gene: TRBD2
v_gene: TRBV7-9
j_gene: TRBJ2-1
CDR3aa: CASSLLLAGDDEQFF
CDR3nt: TGTGCCAGCAGCTTATTGCTAGCGGGAGACGATGAGCAGTTCTTC

len: 17
abundance: NA
d_gene: TRBD2
v_gene: TRBV11-2
j_gene: TRBJ2-1
CDR3aa: CASSWVGLAGGYNEQFF
CDR3nt: TGTGCCAGCAGCTGGGTGGGGCTAGCGGGGGGATACAATGAGCAGTTCTTC

len: 16
abundance: once
d_gene: NA
v_gene: TRBV28
j_gene: TRBJ2-5
CDR3aa: CASSTNRGGFQETQYF
CDR3nt: TGTGCCAGCAGTACGAACAGGGGGGGTTTTCAAGAGACCCAGTACTTC

len: 16
abundance: NA
d_gene: TRBD2
v_gene: TRBV6-6
j_gene: TRBJ2-3
CDR3aa: CASSPWTSGNADTQYF
CDR3nt: TGTGCCAGCAGTCCATGGACTAGCGGGAACGCAGATACGCAGTATTTT

len: 15
abundance: once
d_gene: TRBD1
v_gene: TRBV19
j_gene: TRBJ2-1
CDR3aa: CASTPAGTGGHEQFF
CDR3nt: TGTGCCAGTACCCCCGCCGGGACAGGGGGCCATGAGCAGTTCTTC

len: 17
abundance: NA
d_gene: TRBD1
v_gene: TRBV7-6
j_gene: TRBJ2-7
CDR3aa: CASSPRRDRDLFYEQYF
CDR3nt: TGTGCCAGCAGCCCCCGCCGTGACAGGGATCTTTTCTACGAGCAGTACTTC

len: 15
abundance: NA
d_gene: TRBD1
v_gene: TRBV7-8
j_gene: TRBJ2-7
CDR3aa: CASSSQRQGSYEQYF
CDR3nt: TGTGCCAGCAGCTCCCAACGACAGGGATCCTACGAGCAGTACTTC

len: 14
abundance: NA
d_gene: NA
v_gene: TRBV5-5
j_gene: TRBJ2-3
CDR3aa: CASSLVLSTDTQYF
CDR3nt: TGTGCCAGCAGCTTGGTCCTATCCACAGATACGCAGTATTTT

len: 19
abundance: once
d_gene: TRBD2
v_gene: TRBV7-8
j_gene: TRBJ2-7
CDR3aa: CASSFNRGWGTSGFYEQYF
CDR3nt: TGTGCCAGCAGCTTCAATCGGGGTTGGGGGACTAGCGGTTTCTACGAGCAGTACTTC

len: 13
abundance: NA
d_gene: NA
v_gene: TRBV5-6
j_gene: TRBJ2-7
CDR3aa: CASSLFSSYEQYF
CDR3nt: TGTGCCAGCAGCTTATTTAGCTCCTACGAGCAGTACTTC

len: 16
abundance: few
d_gene: TRBD2
v_gene: TRBV9
j_gene: TRBJ2-7
CDR3aa: CASSPRTSGATYEQYF
CDR3nt: TGTGCCAGCAGCCCTCGGACTAGCGGGGCAACCTACGAGCAGTACTTC

len: 16
abundance: NA
d_gene: NA
v_gene: TRBV5-6
j_gene: TRBJ1-2
CDR3aa: CASSLASGKGHYGYTF
CDR3nt: TGTGCCAGCAGCTTGGCCTCGGGAAAGGGCCACTATGGCTACACCTTC

len: 13
abundance: NA
d_gene: NA
v_gene: TRBV11-2
j_gene: TRBJ1-6
CDR3aa: CASSLSGDSPLHF
CDR3nt: TGTGCCAGCAGCTTATCGGGAGATTCACCCCTCCACTTT

len: 13
abundance: NA
d_gene: NA
v_gene: TRBV6-5
j_gene: TRBJ1-3
CDR3aa: CASSYRGGNTIYF
CDR3nt: TGTGCCAGCAGTTACAGGGGAGGAAACACCATATATTTT

len: 15
abundance: NA
d_gene: NA
v_gene: TRBV5-8
j_gene: TRBJ1-1
CDR3aa: CASSLWGGSATEAFF
CDR3nt: TGTGCCAGCAGCTTGTGGGGGGGGTCGGCCACTGAAGCTTTCTTT

len: 13
abundance: NA
d_gene: NA
v_gene: TRBV30
j_gene: TRBJ2-7
CDR3aa: CAWSVQGGLEQYF
CDR3nt: TGTGCCTGGAGTGTACAGGGAGGGCTCGAGCAGTACTTC

len: 21
abundance: NA
d_gene: TRBD2
v_gene: TRBV18
j_gene: TRBJ2-7
CDR3aa: CASSPIQGSRTSGSGTYEQYF
CDR3nt: TGTGCCAGCTCACCTATTCAGGGTAGTCGGACTAGCGGGAGTGGGACCTACGAGCAGTACTTC

len: 13
abundance: NA
d_gene: NA
v_gene: TRBV30
j_gene: TRBJ1-4
CDR3aa: CAWRGVGNEKLFF
CDR3nt: TGTGCCTGGAGGGGCGTCGGTAATGAAAAACTGTTTTTT

len: 17
abundance: NA
d_gene: TRBD2
v_gene: TRBV4-2
j_gene: TRBJ2-5
CDR3aa: CASSQEGSGGALETQYF
CDR3nt: TGTGCCAGCAGCCAAGAAGGTAGCGGGGGGGCTTTAGAGACCCAGTACTTC

len: 18
abundance: NA
d_gene: NA
v_gene: TRBV27
j_gene: TRBJ2-2
CDR3aa: CASSFSEPGIGNTGELFF
CDR3nt: TGTGCCAGCAGTTTTTCGGAACCCGGGATAGGGAACACCGGGGAGCTGTTTTTT